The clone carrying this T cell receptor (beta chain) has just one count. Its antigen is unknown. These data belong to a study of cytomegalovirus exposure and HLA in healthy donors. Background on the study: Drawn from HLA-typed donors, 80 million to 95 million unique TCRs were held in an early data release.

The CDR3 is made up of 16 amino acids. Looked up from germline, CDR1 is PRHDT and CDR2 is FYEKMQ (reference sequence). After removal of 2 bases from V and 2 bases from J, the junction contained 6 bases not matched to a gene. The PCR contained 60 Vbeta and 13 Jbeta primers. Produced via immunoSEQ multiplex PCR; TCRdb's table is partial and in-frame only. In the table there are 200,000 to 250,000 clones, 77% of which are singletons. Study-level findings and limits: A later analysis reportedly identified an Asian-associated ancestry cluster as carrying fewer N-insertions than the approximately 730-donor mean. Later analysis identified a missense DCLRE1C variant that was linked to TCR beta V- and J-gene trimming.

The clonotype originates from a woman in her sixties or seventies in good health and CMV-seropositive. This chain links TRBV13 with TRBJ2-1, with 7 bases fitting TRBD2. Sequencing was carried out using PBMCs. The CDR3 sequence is CASSLRGRGAYNEQFF. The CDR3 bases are TGTGCCAGCAGCTTACGAGGGAGGGGCGCCTACAATGAGCAGTTCTTC.